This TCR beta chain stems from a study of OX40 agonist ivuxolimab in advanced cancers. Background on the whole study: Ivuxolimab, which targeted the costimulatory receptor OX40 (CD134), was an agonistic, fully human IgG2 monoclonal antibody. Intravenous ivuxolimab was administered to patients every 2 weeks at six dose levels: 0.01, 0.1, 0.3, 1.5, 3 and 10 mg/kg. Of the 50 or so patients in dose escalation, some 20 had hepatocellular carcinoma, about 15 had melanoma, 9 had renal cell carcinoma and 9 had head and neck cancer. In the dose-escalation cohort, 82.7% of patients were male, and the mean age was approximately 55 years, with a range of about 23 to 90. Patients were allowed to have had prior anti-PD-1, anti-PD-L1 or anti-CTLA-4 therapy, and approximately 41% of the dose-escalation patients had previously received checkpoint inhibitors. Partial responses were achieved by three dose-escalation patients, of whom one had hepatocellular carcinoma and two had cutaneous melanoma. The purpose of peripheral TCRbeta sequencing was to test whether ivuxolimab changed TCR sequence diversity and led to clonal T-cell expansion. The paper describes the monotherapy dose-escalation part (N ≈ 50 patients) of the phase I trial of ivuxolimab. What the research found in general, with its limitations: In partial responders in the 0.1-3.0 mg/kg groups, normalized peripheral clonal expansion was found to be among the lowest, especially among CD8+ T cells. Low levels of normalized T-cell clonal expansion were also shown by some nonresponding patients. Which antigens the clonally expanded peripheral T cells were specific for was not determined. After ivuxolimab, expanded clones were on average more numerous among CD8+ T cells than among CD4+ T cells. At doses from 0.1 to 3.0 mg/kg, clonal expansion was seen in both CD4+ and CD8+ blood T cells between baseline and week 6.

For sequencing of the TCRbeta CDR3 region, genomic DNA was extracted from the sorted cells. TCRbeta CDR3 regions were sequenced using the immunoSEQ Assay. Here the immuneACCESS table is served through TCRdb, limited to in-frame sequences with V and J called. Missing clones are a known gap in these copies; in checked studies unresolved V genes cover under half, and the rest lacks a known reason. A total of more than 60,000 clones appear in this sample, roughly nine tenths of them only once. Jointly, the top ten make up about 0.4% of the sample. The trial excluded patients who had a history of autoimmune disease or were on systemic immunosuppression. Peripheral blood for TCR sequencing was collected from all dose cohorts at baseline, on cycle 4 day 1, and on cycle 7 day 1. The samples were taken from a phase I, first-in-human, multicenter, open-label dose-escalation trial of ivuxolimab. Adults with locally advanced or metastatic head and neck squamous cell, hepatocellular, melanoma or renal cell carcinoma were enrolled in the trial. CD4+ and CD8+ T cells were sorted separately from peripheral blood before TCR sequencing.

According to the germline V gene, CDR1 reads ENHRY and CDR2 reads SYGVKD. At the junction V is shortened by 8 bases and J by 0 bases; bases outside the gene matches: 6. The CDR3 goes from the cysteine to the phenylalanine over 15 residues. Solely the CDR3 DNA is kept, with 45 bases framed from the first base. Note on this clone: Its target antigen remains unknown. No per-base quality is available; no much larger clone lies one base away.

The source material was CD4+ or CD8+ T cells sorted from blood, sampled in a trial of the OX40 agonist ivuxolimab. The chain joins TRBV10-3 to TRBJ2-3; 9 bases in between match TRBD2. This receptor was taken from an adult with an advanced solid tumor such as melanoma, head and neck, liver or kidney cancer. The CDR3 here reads CAIRGGGASTDTQYF. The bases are TGTGCCATCCGCGGCGGGGGGGCGAGCACAGATACGCAGTATTTT.